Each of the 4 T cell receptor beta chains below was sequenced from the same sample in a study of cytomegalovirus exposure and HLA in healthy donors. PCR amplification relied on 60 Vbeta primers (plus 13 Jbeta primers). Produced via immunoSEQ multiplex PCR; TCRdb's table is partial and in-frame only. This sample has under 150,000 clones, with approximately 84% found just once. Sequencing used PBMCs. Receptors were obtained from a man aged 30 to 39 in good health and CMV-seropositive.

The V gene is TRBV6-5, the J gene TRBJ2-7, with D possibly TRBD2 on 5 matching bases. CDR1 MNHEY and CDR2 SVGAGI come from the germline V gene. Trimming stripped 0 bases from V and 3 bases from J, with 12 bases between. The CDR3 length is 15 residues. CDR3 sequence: CASSYSVGRIYEQYF. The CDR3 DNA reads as TGTGCCAGCAGTTACTCAGTGGGGAGAATCTACGAGCAGTACTTC.

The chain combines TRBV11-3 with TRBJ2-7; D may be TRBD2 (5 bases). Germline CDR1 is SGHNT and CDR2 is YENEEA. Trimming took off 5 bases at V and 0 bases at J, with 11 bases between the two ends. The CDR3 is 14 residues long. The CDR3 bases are TGTGCCAGCAGCCCTTCGAGGGTCTCCTACGAGCAGTACTTC. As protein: CASSPSRVSYEQYF.

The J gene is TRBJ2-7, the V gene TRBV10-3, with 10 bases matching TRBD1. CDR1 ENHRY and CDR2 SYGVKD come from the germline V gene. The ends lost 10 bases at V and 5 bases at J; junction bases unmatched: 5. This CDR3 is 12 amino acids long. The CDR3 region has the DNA TGTGCCACCGTTGGGACAGGGGACGAGCAGTACTTC. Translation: CATVGTGDEQYF.

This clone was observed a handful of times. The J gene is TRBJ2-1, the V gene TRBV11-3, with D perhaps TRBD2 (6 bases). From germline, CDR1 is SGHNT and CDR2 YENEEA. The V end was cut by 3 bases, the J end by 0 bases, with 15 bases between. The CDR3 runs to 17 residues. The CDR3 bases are TGTGCCAGCAGCTTCCCCAGCGGGTTAGTCTCCTACAATGAGCAGTTCTTC. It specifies CASSFPSGLVSYNEQFF.